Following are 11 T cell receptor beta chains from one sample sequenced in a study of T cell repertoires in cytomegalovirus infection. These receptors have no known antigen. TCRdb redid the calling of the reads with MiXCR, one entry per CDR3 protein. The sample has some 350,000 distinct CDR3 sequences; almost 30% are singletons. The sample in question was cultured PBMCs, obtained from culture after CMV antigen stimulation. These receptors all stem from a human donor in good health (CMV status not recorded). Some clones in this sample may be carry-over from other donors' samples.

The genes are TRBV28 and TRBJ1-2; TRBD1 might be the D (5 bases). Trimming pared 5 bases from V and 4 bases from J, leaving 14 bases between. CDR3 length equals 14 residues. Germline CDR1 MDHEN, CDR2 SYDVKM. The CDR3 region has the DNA TGTGCCAGCAGTCATGGGACCTTTGGCTATGGCTACACCTTC. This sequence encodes CASSHGTFGYGYTF.

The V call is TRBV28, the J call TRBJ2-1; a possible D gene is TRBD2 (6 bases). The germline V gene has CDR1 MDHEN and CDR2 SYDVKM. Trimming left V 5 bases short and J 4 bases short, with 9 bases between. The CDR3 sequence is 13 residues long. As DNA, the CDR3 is TGTGCCAGCAGTGGGACTCAATACAATGAGCAGTTCTTC. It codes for CASSGTQYNEQFF.

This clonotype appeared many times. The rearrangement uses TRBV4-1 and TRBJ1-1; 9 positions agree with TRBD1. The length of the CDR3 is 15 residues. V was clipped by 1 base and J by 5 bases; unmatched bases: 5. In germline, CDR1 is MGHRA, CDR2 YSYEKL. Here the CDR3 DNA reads TGCGCCAGCAGCCAAGGACAGGGGGGGAGTACTGAAGCTTTCTTT. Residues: CASSQGQGGSTEAFF.

CDR3 sequence: CASSWTSGVANTGELFF. In nucleotides, the CDR3 is TGTGCCAGCAGTTGGACTAGCGGGGTCGCGAACACCGGGGAGCTGTTTTTT. The gene calls are TRBV28 and TRBJ2-2; 12 positions match TRBD2. Germline V gene lookup returns CDR1 MDHEN and CDR2 SYDVKM. J lost 0 bases, V lost 4 bases, and 3 bases had no gene match. The CDR3 extends over 17 amino acids.

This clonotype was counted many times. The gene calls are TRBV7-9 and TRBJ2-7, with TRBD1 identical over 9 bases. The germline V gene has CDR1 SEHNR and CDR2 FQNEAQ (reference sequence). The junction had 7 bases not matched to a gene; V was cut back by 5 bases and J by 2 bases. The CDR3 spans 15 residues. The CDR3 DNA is TGTGCCAGCAGCGGAGGACAGGGGTACGCCTACGAGCAGTACTTC. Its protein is CASSGGQGYAYEQYF.

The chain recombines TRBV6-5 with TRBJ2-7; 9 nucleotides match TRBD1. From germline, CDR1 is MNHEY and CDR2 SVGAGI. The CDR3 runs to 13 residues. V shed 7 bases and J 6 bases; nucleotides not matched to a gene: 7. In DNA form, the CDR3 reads TGTGCCAGCAACCGGGACAGGGCGACCGAGCAGTACTTC. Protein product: CASNRDRATEQYF.

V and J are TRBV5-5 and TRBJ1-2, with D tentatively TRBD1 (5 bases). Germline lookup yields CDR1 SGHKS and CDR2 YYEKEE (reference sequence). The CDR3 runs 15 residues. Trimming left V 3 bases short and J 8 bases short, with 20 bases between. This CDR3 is CASSSSAPGVGGYTF. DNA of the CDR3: TGTGCCAGCAGCTCTTCCGCTCCGGGGGTCGGGGGCTACACCTTC.

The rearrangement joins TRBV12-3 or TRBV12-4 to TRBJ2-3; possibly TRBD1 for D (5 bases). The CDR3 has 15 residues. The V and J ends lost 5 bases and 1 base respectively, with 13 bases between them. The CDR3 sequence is CASSTPDTRTDTQYF. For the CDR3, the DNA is TGTGCCAGCAGTACCCCGGACACCCGCACAGATACGCAGTATTTT.

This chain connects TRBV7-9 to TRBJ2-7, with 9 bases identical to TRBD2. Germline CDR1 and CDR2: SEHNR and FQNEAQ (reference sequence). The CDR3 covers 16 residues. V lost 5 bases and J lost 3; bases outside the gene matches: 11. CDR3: CASSRQEVSGSYEQYF. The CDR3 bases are TGTGCCAGCAGCCGACAGGAGGTTAGCGGGAGCTACGAGCAGTACTTC.

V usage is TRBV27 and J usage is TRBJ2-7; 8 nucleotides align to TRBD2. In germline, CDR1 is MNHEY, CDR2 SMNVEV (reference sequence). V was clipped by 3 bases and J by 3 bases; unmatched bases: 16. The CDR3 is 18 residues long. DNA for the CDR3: TGTGCCAGCAGTTTTCGGGTAATCGGTGCGGGACTAGGCTACGAGCAGTACTTC. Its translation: CASSFRVIGAGLGYEQYF.

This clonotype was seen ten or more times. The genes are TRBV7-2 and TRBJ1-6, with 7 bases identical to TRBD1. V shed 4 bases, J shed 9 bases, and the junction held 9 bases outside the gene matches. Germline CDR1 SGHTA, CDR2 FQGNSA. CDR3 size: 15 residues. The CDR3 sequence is CASSSRQGDVSPLHF. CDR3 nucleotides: TGTGCCAGCAGCTCTCGACAGGGCGATGTTTCACCCCTCCACTTT.